One and the same sample provided the 19 T cell receptor beta chains below, sequenced in a study of post-analysis software for immune sequencing data. Study-level findings and limits: Controls showed lower frequencies than patients for 5 or 6 TRBV segments, and TRBV5-6, TRBV5-1 and TRBV20-1 were among these.

No antigen is known for these receptors. Included in the TCR beta cDNA libraries were unique molecular identifiers. TCRdb re-derived calls from the PCR reads in MiXCR, one entry per CDR3 protein. The profile shows 750,000 to 950,000 distinct CDR3 sequences, approximately 53% of them singletons. Sequenced: blood. These TCRs come from a girl aged 10 to 17 with multiple sclerosis.

The chain uses TRBV6-5 and TRBJ1-2, with D possibly TRBD1 on 5 matching bases. The CDR3 spans 15 residues. The ends were cut back, 6 bases at V and 9 bases at J, with 23 bases in the middle. CDR1 is MNHEY, CDR2 SVGAGI, per germline. CDR3 nucleotide sequence: TGTGCCAGCAGAACAACTGGGGCTTCCACTATGAGCTACACCTTC. Protein: CASRTTGASTMSYTF.

V gene TRBV5-6 combines with J gene TRBJ2-1; 7 bases fit TRBD2. The CDR3 runs to 16 residues. The V gene's germline CDR1 is SGHDT and CDR2 YYEEEE. The V segment lost 7 bases and the J segment 3 bases; nucleotides outside the gene matches: 13. In DNA form, the CDR3 reads TGTGCCAGCCGCCGACTGTCGGCGGGAGACTACAATGAGCAGTTCTTC. This sequence encodes CASRRLSAGDYNEQFF. Drawing the rest from reference TRBV5-6 and TRBJ2-1, the complete variable domain is DAGVTQSPTHLIKTRGQQVTLRCSPKSGHDTVSWYQQALGQGPQFIFQYYEEEERQRGNFPDRFSGHQFPNYSSELNVNALLLGDSALYLCASRRLSAGDYNEQFFGPGTRLTVL.

The chain recombines TRBV7-9 with TRBJ2-7, with D tentatively TRBD1 or TRBD2 (5 bases each). The CDR3 length is 14 residues. Trimming took 5 bases from V and 1 from J, leaving 12 bases between them. CDR1 and CDR2 (germline): SEHNR, FQNEAQ (reference sequence). The CDR3 nucleotides are TGTGCCAGCAGCGCTCCGGGACGATCCTACGAGCAGTACTTC. Amino acids: CASSAPGRSYEQYF.

The chain has TRBV12-3 or TRBV12-4 and TRBJ2-1; 7 positions agree with TRBD2. The CDR3 is made up of 16 amino acids. Losses at the gene ends were 3 bases for V and 1 base for J; bases not matched to a gene: 6. In DNA form, the CDR3 reads TGTGCCAGCAGTTTGGGCGGGAGTGCATCCTACAATGAGCAGTTCTTC. This codes for CASSLGGSASYNEQFF.

The chain is built from TRBV29-1 and TRBJ2-1; tentative D call: TRBD2 (6 bases). The V end was cut by 0 bases, the J end by 0 bases, with 9 bases between. The CDR3 has 15 amino acids. Per germline, CDR1 SQVTM and CDR2 ANQGSEA. As DNA, the CDR3 is TGCAGCGTTGAAGAGGAGGGGTTCTCCTACAATGAGCAGTTCTTC. Residues: CSVEEEGFSYNEQFF.

This clonotype has more than one count but fewer than ten. The V and J genes are TRBV4-2 and TRBJ2-1; 10 nucleotides agree with TRBD2. V shed 1 base, J shed 4 bases, and the junction held 7 bases outside the gene matches. The CDR3 extends over 17 amino acids. Germline V gene lookup returns CDR1 LGHNA and CDR2 YNFKEQ. The CDR3 coding sequence is TGTGCCAGCAGCCAAGTAGGACTAGCGGACAATTACAATGAGCAGTTCTTC. This codes for CASSQVGLADNYNEQFF.

V gene TRBV11-2 combines with J gene TRBJ2-3, with 9 bases aligning to TRBD1. Germline values: CDR1 SGHAT, CDR2 FQNNGV. The CDR3 is 19 residues long. The junction had 11 bases not matched to a gene; V was cut back by 1 base and J by 0 bases. The CDR3 region has the DNA TGTGCCAGCAGCTTAGGGGGACAGGGAAGAAATCCTAGCACAGATACGCAGTATTTT. It yields the protein CASSLGGQGRNPSTDTQYF.

This clonotype has a handful of counts. The CDR3 protein is CASSLRRTTSGQYF. Written as DNA, the CDR3 is TGTGCCAGCAGCTTAAGACGGACTACGAGCGGGCAGTACTTC. The rearrangement links TRBV5-6 to TRBJ2-5; D is possibly TRBD2 (6 bases). Germline assignment: CDR1 SGHDT and CDR2 YYEEEE. The length of the CDR3 is 14 residues. Trimming cost V 2 bases and J 11 bases, with 19 bases left between them.

The chain employs TRBV20-1 and TRBJ2-7; D remains unclear. The length of the CDR3 is 14 residues. Germline V gene data show CDR1 as DFQATT and CDR2 as SNEGSKA (reference sequence). V dropped 1 base and J dropped 0 bases, with 10 bases sitting between them. The CDR3 here is CSARGAQSSYEQYF. The CDR3 DNA reads as TGCAGTGCTAGAGGAGCGCAGAGCTCCTACGAGCAGTACTTC.

There are a few counts of this clonotype. J is TRBJ2-7 and V is TRBV6-5; D might be TRBD1 or TRBD2, each matching 5 bases. The CDR3 is made up of 14 amino acids. Germline values: CDR1 MNHEY, CDR2 SVGAGI. V gave up 8 bases and J gave up 0 bases, with 14 bases separating them. The CDR3 bases are TGTGCCAGCGGGTGGGACCGGAGCTCCTACGAGCAGTACTTC. Translated, it gives CASGWDRSSYEQYF.

In its sample, this clonotype was seen a few times. The CDR3 DNA reads as TGCAGTGCGGGGGACGGAACTTACGAGCAGTACTTC. Translation gives CSAGDGTYEQYF. The chain joins TRBV20-1 to TRBJ2-7; either TRBD1 or TRBD2 may fit D (5 bases each). V lost 6 bases, J lost 4 bases, and 13 bases lay in between. This CDR3 is 12 amino acids long. CDR1 is DFQATT, CDR2 SNEGSKA, per germline (reference sequence).

This clonotype was seen only a few times. This chain links TRBV10-2 with TRBJ2-1; 11 bases agree with TRBD2. Unmatched junction bases numbered 4, after V lost 6 bases and J lost 0 bases. The germline V gene encodes CDR1 WSHSY and CDR2 SAAADI. This CDR3 spans 16 amino acids. The CDR3 sequence is CASRALAGGSYNEQFF. CDR3 nucleotides: TGCGCCAGCAGGGCTCTAGCGGGGGGCTCCTACAATGAGCAGTTCTTC.

V usage is TRBV7-9 and J usage is TRBJ1-2; D may be TRBD1 (6 bases). Trimming removed 2 bases from V and 4 bases from J, with 11 bases in between. CDR3 length: 14 amino acids. Germline lookup yields CDR1 SEHNR and CDR2 FQNEAQ (reference sequence). DNA for the CDR3: TGTGCCAGCAGCTTATCTGGGGGCGCCTATGGCTACACCTTC. Amino acids: CASSLSGGAYGYTF.

The V call is TRBV29-1, the J call TRBJ2-1, with D possibly matching TRBD1 (6 bases). This CDR3 has 11 amino acids. In germline, CDR1 is SQVTM, CDR2 ANQGSEA. With 3 bases removed from V and 10 bases from J, the gap between germline ends came to 10 bases. The CDR3 nucleotides are TGCAGCGTTGACTCCGGGACAGAGCAGTTCTTC. Protein product: CSVDSGTEQFF.

This clonotype was counted between two and nine times. The rearrangement uses TRBV6-5 and TRBJ1-2; possibly TRBD1 for D (6 bases). V shed 7 bases and J shed 8 bases, with 17 bases lying between them. The germline V gene has CDR1 MNHEY and CDR2 SVGAGI. CDR3 length: 13 residues. CDR3 amino acids: CASTWGQYRGYTF. The DNA of the CDR3 is TGTGCCAGCACGTGGGGGCAATATCGCGGCTACACCTTC.

V is TRBV7-3 and J is TRBJ2-5; D is possibly TRBD1 or TRBD2 (5 bases each). This CDR3 has 16 residues. Germline V CDR1 and CDR2: SGHTA, FQGTGA. V was pared by 3 bases and J by 5 bases, with 19 bases between. CDR3 sequence reads: CASSFSGTTSRETQYF. CDR3 sequence (DNA): TGTGCCAGCAGCTTTTCCGGGACCACCTCGAGGGAGACCCAGTACTTC.

This clonotype was counted once. This chain uses TRBV12-3 or TRBV12-4 with TRBJ2-7; no clear D. This CDR3 contains 16 residues. The V gene lost 6 bases and the J gene lost 6 bases, with 24 bases spanning the gap. The CDR3: CASSFQAVISYGEQYF. DNA of the CDR3: TGTGCCAGCAGCTTCCAGGCGGTTATATCCTACGGCGAGCAGTACTTC.

This clonotype was counted only a few times. This sequence joins TRBV7-9 and TRBJ2-5; D unresolved. CDR1 and CDR2 from the germline V gene are SEHNR and FQNEAQ (reference sequence). The CDR3 covers 14 residues. Trimming took off 1 base at V and 4 bases at J, with 10 bases between the two ends. The CDR3 spells CASSLVAKGETQYF. The CDR3 coding sequence is TGTGCCAGCAGCTTAGTTGCCAAGGGAGAGACCCAGTACTTC.

This clonotype was seen a handful of times. The chain recombines TRBV2 with TRBJ2-7; 8 nucleotides line up with TRBD1. V was pared by 8 bases and J by 1 base, with 4 bases of the junction left unmatched. The germline V gene encodes CDR1 SNHLY and CDR2 FYNNEI. There are 13 residues in the CDR3. The CDR3 DNA is TGTGCCAGCGGGGACAGGCGTTCCTACGAGCAGTACTTC. Its protein is CASGDRRSYEQYF. Complete variable domain (other parts from reference TRBV2 and TRBJ2-7): EPEVTQTPSHQVTQMGQEVILRCVPISNHLYFYWYRQILGQKVEFLVSFYNNEISEKSEIFDDQFSVERPDGSNFTLKIRSTKLEDSAMYFCASGDRRSYEQYFGPGTRLTVT.